Each of the 25 T cell receptor beta chains below was sequenced from the same sample in a study of T cells in women clearing cervical HPV infection. Sequencing used immunoSEQ multiplex PCR; TCRdb keeps in-frame clones, though not all of them. The sample has 42,000 or so clones. The sequencing input was blood buffy coat. The receptor source for this set is a woman between 18 and 75 years old with a cervical HPV16 infection that either progressed to CIN3+ or cleared (not recorded which).

For this clone: The read is 3 residues too short to cover the CDR3 end, so that end is filled in from the germline J gene. The genes are TRBV5-6 and TRBJ1-1; 7 bases match TRBD1. This CDR3 region has 13 residues. After removal of 6 bases from V and 5 bases from J, the junction contained 7 bases not matched to a gene. Germline V gene lookup returns CDR1 SGHDT and CDR2 YYEEEE. CDR3 DNA (partial): TGTGCCAGCACCATAGCAGGGGGGACTGAA. Amino acid sequence: CASTIAGGTE. The full CDR3 is CASTIAGGTEAFF. The whole variable domain, remainder taken from reference TRBV5-6 and TRBJ1-1, is DAGVTQSPTHLIKTRGQQVTLRCSPKSGHDTVSWYQQALGQGPQFIFQYYEEEERQRGNFPDRFSGHQFPNYSSELNVNALLLGDSALYLCASTIAGGTEAFFGQGTRLTVV.

About this clone itself: The read halts 3 residues ahead of the CDR3 end, with the missing end drawn from the germline J gene. This sequence joins TRBV5-1 and TRBJ2-5; 14 nucleotides line up with TRBD2. CDR3 length: 16 residues. Unmatched junction bases numbered 4, after V lost 3 bases and J lost 3 bases. The germline V gene encodes CDR1 SGHRS and CDR2 YFSETQ. CDR3 bases read: TGCGCCAGCAGCTCGGGGGGACTAGCGGGGGAAGAGACC. It encodes CASSSGGLAGEET. From start to end, the CDR3 is CASSSGGLAGEETQYF.

Points on this clone: The CDR3 goes on 3 residues after the read ends, and that part is filled in from the germline J gene. The rearrangement joins TRBV13 to TRBJ1-2, with D possibly being TRBD1 (5 bases). Germline CDR1 and CDR2: PRHDT and FYEKMQ (reference sequence). CDR3 length: 17 amino acids. The V gene lost 7 bases and the J gene lost 7 bases, with 28 bases spanning the gap. The CDR3 sequence is CASTLSHRRVGSSGYTF. Incomplete CDR3 DNA: TGTGCCAGCACCCTTAGCCACAGGCGAGTGGGGAGTTCTGGC.

On this clone: The CDR3 end lies 3 residues beyond the end of the read and is filled in from the germline J gene. This chain connects TRBV5-1 to TRBJ1-2; weak D call: TRBD1 (5 bases). This CDR3 is built from 14 residues. The germline gives CDR1 SGHRS, CDR2 YFSETQ. V was trimmed by 0 bases and J by 4 bases, leaving 10 bases between them. This chain's CDR3 is CASSLEGVGYGYTF. The DNA read from the CDR3 is TGCGCCAGCAGCTTGGAAGGGGTTGGCTATGGC.

Worth noting for this clone: The CDR3 goes on 3 residues after the read ends, and that part is filled in from the germline J gene. The chain couples TRBV2 to TRBJ1-5; no definite D call. The germline V gene encodes CDR1 SNHLY and CDR2 FYNNEI. V dropped 2 bases and J dropped 0 bases, with 8 bases sitting between them. CDR3 length: 15 amino acids. The covered CDR3 bases are TGTGCCAGCAGTGAACACAGACATAGCAATCAGCCC. Translation gives CASSEHRHSNQP. The CDR3 in full is CASSEHRHSNQPQHF.

Remarks on this clone: At one end, the junction sequence differs from germline, possibly due to a read error. With the read ending 3 residues before the CDR3 end, the germline J gene is used to fill in that end. This chain connects TRBV10-3 to TRBJ1-2, with D perhaps matching TRBD1 (5 bases). This CDR3 spans 13 amino acids. From germline, CDR1 is ENHRY and CDR2 SYGVKD. CDR3 region: CATSPTANYGYTF. CDR3 DNA, as far as it was read: TGTGCCACCAGTCCGACAGCTAACTATGGC.

On this clone: Read coverage stops 3 residues before the CDR3 terminus; the germline J gene supplies the remainder. The rearrangement joins TRBV5-4 to TRBJ1-4, with D possibly matching TRBD1 (6 bases). The V end was cut by 4 bases, the J end by 0 bases, with 13 bases between. The CDR3 is 16 residues long. Germline loops: CDR1 SGHNT, CDR2 YYREEE (reference sequence). CDR3 amino acids: CASSTQGVSTNEKLFF. CDR3 DNA, as far as it was read: TGTGCCAGCAGCACACAGGGAGTGTCAACTAATGAAAAA.

About this clone itself: The read ends 3 residues before the CDR3 terminus; that terminus is restored from the germline J gene. V and J are TRBV20-1 and TRBJ1-4; the match to TRBD1 covers 9 bases. This CDR3 contains 14 residues. Germline V gives CDR1 DFQATT, CDR2 SNEGSKA (reference sequence). V was clipped by 6 bases and J by 8 bases; unmatched bases: 10. Partial CDR3 DNA: TGCAGTGCCAAACCCGGGACAGGGCAGGAAAAA. This sequence encodes CSAKPGTGQEK. The entire CDR3 protein reads CSAKPGTGQEKLFF.

Of note for this clone: From the germline J gene comes the end of the CDR3, since the read stops 3 residues before it. The gene calls are TRBV27 and TRBJ1-5, with D tentatively TRBD1 (5 bases). In germline, CDR1 is MNHEY, CDR2 SMNVEV (reference sequence). Trimming removed 4 bases at V and 2 bases at J, with 15 bases between. The CDR3 covers 16 residues. Incomplete CDR3 DNA: TGTGCCAGCAGTTCTTATCAGGGTTCGGGCAATCAGCCC. Translating gives CASSSYQGSGNQP. The CDR3, in full, reads CASSSYQGSGNQPQHF.

For this clone: The missing CDR3 end, 3 residues past where the read stops, is filled in from the germline J gene. The chain uses TRBV28 and TRBJ1-6; D might be TRBD1 (5 bases). Germline loops: CDR1 MDHEN, CDR2 SYDVKM. The CDR3 contains 12 residues. The CDR3 loop reads CASAGLRMALHF. CDR3 DNA, as far as it was read: TGTGCCAGCGCGGGACTGCGTATGGCC.

Points on this clone: Sequencing ends 3 residues short of the CDR3 end; the germline J gene provides the rest. The rearrangement links TRBV6-1 to TRBJ2-2; tentative D call: TRBD1 (5 bases). This CDR3 region has 14 residues. V was cut by 4 bases and J by 4 bases, with 10 bases left in between. Germline CDR1 MNHNS, CDR2 SASEGT. CDR3 residues: CASSALQVTGELFF. The DNA read from the CDR3 is TGTGCCAGCAGTGCCCTACAGGTCACCGGGGAG.

With respect to this clone: The read comes to an end 3 residues before the CDR3 does, leaving the germline J gene to fill in the end. The V gene is TRBV7-9, the J gene TRBJ2-5; D call uncertain. The CDR3 extends over 14 amino acids. V shed 0 bases and J shed 0 bases, with 5 bases lying between them. Per the germline V gene, CDR1 is SEHNR and CDR2 is FQNEAQ (reference sequence). The CDR3 DNA, read in part, is TGTGCCAGCAGCTTAGCAGCGTACCAAGAGACC. Protein sequence: CASSLAAYQET. The CDR3 in full is CASSLAAYQETQYF. Filled out from reference TRBV7-9 and TRBJ2-5, the complete variable domain reads DTGVSQNPRHKITKRGQNVTFRCDPISEHNRLYWYRQTLGQGPEFLTYFQNEAQLEKSRLLSDRFSAERPKGSFSTLEIQRTEQGDSAMYLCASSLAAYQETQYFGPGTRLLVL.

Comments on this clone: Read data end 3 residues before the CDR3 end; the end is taken from the germline J gene. The V and J genes are TRBV18 and TRBJ2-2; 9 bases are a match to TRBD1. J gave up 2 bases and V 4 bases, and 5 bases lay outside the gene matches. CDR3 length: 16 residues. Germline assignment: CDR1 KGHSH and CDR2 LQKENI. The CDR3 DNA, read in part, is TGTGCCAGCTCACTAACGGACAGGGGAAACACCGGGGAG. It codes for CASSLTDRGNTGE. The entire CDR3 protein reads CASSLTDRGNTGELFF.

On this clone: The read gets to within 3 residues of the CDR3 end, and the germline J gene fills in the rest. The genes are TRBV5-1 and TRBJ2-3; 7 bases match TRBD1. J was trimmed by 7 bases and V by 3 bases; bases with no gene match: 11. The germline V gene encodes CDR1 SGHRS and CDR2 YFSETQ. CDR3 length: 15 residues. The sequenced CDR3 bases are TGCGCCAGCAGCTCTTACAGGGGTCATACCAATACG. Translation: CASSSYRGHTNT. The full-length CDR3 reads as CASSSYRGHTNTQYF.

Points on this clone: Read coverage stops 3 residues before the CDR3 terminus; the germline J gene supplies the remainder. The V gene is TRBV6-1, the J gene TRBJ2-1; 7 bases are a match to TRBD2. CDR1 is MNHNS and CDR2 is SASEGT in the germline V gene. The CDR3 consists of 17 residues. V shed 0 bases and J 1 base; nucleotides not matched to a gene: 6. The CDR3 loop reads CASSEARLAGSYNEQFF. CDR3 DNA (partial): TGTGCCAGCAGTGAAGCCCGACTAGCAGGTTCCTACAATGAG.

The CDR3 is CASSLGQGSIYEQYF. Incomplete CDR3 DNA: TGCGCCAGCAGCTTGGGACAGGGATCTATCTACGAG. This chain connects TRBV5-1 to TRBJ2-7, with TRBD1 matching over 7 bases. The read finishes 3 residues shy of the CDR3 end, and the germline J gene is used to complete it. This CDR3 is 15 amino acids long. CDR1 SGHRS and CDR2 YFSETQ come from the germline V gene. J gave up 3 bases and V 0 bases, and 6 bases lay outside the gene matches.

With regard to this clone: The read halts 3 residues ahead of the CDR3 end, with the missing end drawn from the germline J gene. V usage is TRBV20-1 and J usage is TRBJ2-7, with D possibly being TRBD1 (6 bases). V lost 3 bases, J lost 3 bases, and 15 bases lay in between. The CDR3 runs 14 residues. CDR1 DFQATT and CDR2 SNEGSKA come from the germline V gene (reference sequence). CDR3 DNA (partial): TGCAGTGCTAGCCGGGACAAGGGAATCTACGAG. This encodes CSASRDKGIYE. The full CDR3 protein reads CSASRDKGIYEQYF.

As for this clone: The read is 3 residues too short to cover the CDR3 end, so that end is filled in from the germline J gene. V usage is TRBV20-1 and J usage is TRBJ1-2; no clear D. Trimming stripped 5 bases from V and 3 bases from J, with 4 bases between. CDR3 length: 10 residues. Germline V gene sequence: CDR1 DFQATT, CDR2 SNEGSKA (reference sequence). The CDR3 sequence is CSAVYYGYTF. CDR3 DNA (partial): TGCAGTGCTGTATACTATGGC.

A word on this clone: The read ends 3 residues before the CDR3 terminus; that terminus is restored from the germline J gene. V usage is TRBV20-1 and J usage is TRBJ1-1; D is possibly TRBD1 (5 bases). CDR1 DFQATT and CDR2 SNEGSKA come from the germline V gene (reference sequence). The V gene lost 6 bases and the J gene lost 7 bases, with 12 bases spanning the gap. CDR3 length: 11 residues. CDR3 DNA, as far as it was read: TGCAGTGCCAAACCCCAGGGTGAA. The encoded protein is CSAKPQGE. The full CDR3 protein reads CSAKPQGEAFF.

As for this clone: The read ends 3 residues early relative to the CDR3; the germline J gene fills the gap. The chain joins TRBV5-4 to TRBJ1-2; 7 nucleotides line up with TRBD1. The CDR3 loop spans 14 amino acids. Germline CDR1 reads SGHNT; CDR2 reads YYREEE (reference sequence). V gave up 3 bases and J gave up 4 bases; unmatched junction bases: 6. This chain's CDR3 is CASSSDRTIYGYTF. The DNA read from the CDR3 is TGTGCCAGCAGCTCGGACAGGACAATCTATGGC.

Comment on this clone: From the germline J gene comes the end of the CDR3, since the read stops 3 residues before it. The rearrangement joins TRBV10-1 to TRBJ2-1; 8 bases agree with TRBD2. The CDR3 sequence is 15 residues long. J gave up 5 bases and V 3 bases, and 6 bases lay outside the gene matches. From germline, CDR1 is WNHNN and CDR2 SYGVQD (reference sequence). The CDR3 is CASSEQRGYNNEQFF. CDR3 DNA (partial): TGCGCCAGCAGTGAACAGCGGGGGTACAACAATGAG.

Comments on this clone: The read gets to within 3 residues of the CDR3 end, and the germline J gene fills in the rest. This chain connects TRBV5-6 to TRBJ2-2; D uncertain. Germline V lookup: CDR1 SGHDT, CDR2 YYEEEE. The CDR3 sequence is 13 residues long. V was trimmed by 0 bases and J by 5 bases, leaving 5 bases between them. The CDR3 DNA, read in part, is TGTGCCAGCAGCTTGGGTAATACCGGGGAG. This translates into CASSLGNTGE. The entire CDR3 protein reads CASSLGNTGELFF.

On this clone itself: The read comes to an end 3 residues before the CDR3 does, leaving the germline J gene to fill in the end. The chain combines TRBV30 with TRBJ2-5, with 11 bases aligning to TRBD2. The CDR3 has 15 amino acids. V dropped 1 base and J dropped 6; count of bases not matched to a gene: 7. Germline CDR1 is GTSNPN and CDR2 is SVGIG (reference sequence). The DNA read from the CDR3 is TGTGCCTGGAGTGAAGAGACTAGCGGGGTAAAGACC. It codes for CAWSEETSGVKT. The full CDR3 protein reads CAWSEETSGVKTQYF.

The CDR3 DNA, read in part, is TGTGCCTGGACTCCACACCTCCAGGGGGCCTATGGC. As protein: CAWTPHLQGAYG. The whole CDR3 protein reads CAWTPHLQGAYGYTF. V and J are TRBV30 and TRBJ1-2; 8 nucleotides align to TRBD1. The CDR3 end is not reached by the read, which stops 3 residues before it; the germline J gene fills it in. The CDR3 is 15 residues long. The V and J ends lost 4 bases and 4 bases, in that order; junction bases with no gene match: 11. Germline CDR1 GTSNPN, CDR2 SVGIG (reference sequence).

Incomplete CDR3 DNA: TGTGCCTGGGGCCCTTTGGGGGGAGTAGGGAATCAGCCC. It translates to CAWGPLGGVGNQP. The entire CDR3 protein reads CAWGPLGGVGNQPQHF. V is TRBV30 and J is TRBJ1-5; D may be TRBD1 (5 bases). The read is 3 residues too short to cover the CDR3 end, so that end is filled in from the germline J gene. The ends were cut back, 5 bases at V and 4 bases at J, with 21 bases in the middle. The length of the CDR3 is 16 residues. Germline V gene sequence: CDR1 GTSNPN, CDR2 SVGIG (reference sequence). The entire variable domain, with the rest obtained from reference TRBV30 and TRBJ1-5, is as follows: SQTIHQWPATLVQPVGSPLSLECTVEGTSNPNLYWYRQAAGRGLQLLFYSVGIGQISSEVPQNLSASRPQDRQFILSSKKLLLSDSGFYLCAWGPLGGVGNQPQHFGDGTRLSIL.